This passage covers 18 T cell receptor beta chains from one sample sequenced in a study of cytomegalovirus exposure and HLA in healthy donors. The study ran its PCR with 60 Vbeta and 13 Jbeta primers. The assay was immunoSEQ multiplex PCR, and TCRdb's table has in-frame clones only and misses some. Here the sample spans over 80,000 clones, roughly 79% being singletons. Sequenced sample: PBMCs. The receptors come from a female donor in good health and CMV-seropositive.

V gene TRBV5-4 combines with J gene TRBJ1-1; 9 bases map to TRBD1. The CDR3 has 15 amino acids. The V segment lost 5 bases and the J segment 1 base; nucleotides outside the gene matches: 6. Germline CDR1 and CDR2: SGHNT and YYREEE (reference sequence). The CDR3 DNA is TGTGCCAGCAGGGGTCAACAGGGGGCGAACACTGAAGCTTTCTTT. Translation: CASRGQQGANTEAFF.

The gene calls are TRBV7-2 and TRBJ1-5, with D uncertain. The germline CDR1 and CDR2 sequences are SGHTA and FQGNSA. With 4 bases removed from V and 7 bases from J, the gap between germline ends came to 8 bases. This CDR3 is 12 amino acids long. CDR3 DNA sequence: TGTGCCAGCAGCTATAGTACCCAGCCCCAGCATTTT. Translating gives CASSYSTQPQHF.

This clone was found a few times. J is TRBJ2-1 and V is TRBV11-3; TRBD2 aligns across 9 bases. CDR1 and CDR2 (germline): SGHNT, YENEEA. J gave up 5 bases and V 5 bases, and 7 bases lay outside the gene matches. This CDR3 comprises 15 residues. CDR3 residues: CASSLTSGPNNEQFF. Written as DNA, the CDR3 is TGTGCCAGCAGCCTCACTAGCGGGCCGAACAATGAGCAGTTCTTC.

The chain joins TRBV25-1 to TRBJ2-7; D not resolved. This CDR3 has 15 residues. The V gene lost 7 bases and the J gene lost 6 bases, with 22 bases spanning the gap. Germline V gives CDR1 MGHDK, CDR2 SYGVNS. CDR3 sequence reads: CASTVNPDLGSEQYF. DNA of the CDR3: TGTGCCAGCACCGTCAACCCGGATCTGGGCAGCGAGCAGTACTTC.

The chain recombines TRBV19 with TRBJ2-2; 10 bases are a match to TRBD1. Germline V CDR1 and CDR2: LNHDA, SQIVND (reference sequence). The CDR3 length is 15 residues. V lost 5 bases to trimming and J lost 6 bases; unmatched junction nucleotides: 6. CDR3 loop: CASSPPGTGAGELFF. The DNA of the CDR3 is TGTGCCAGTAGTCCCCCCGGGACAGGGGCCGGGGAGCTGTTTTTT.

This sequence joins TRBV2 and TRBJ1-1, with D tentatively TRBD1 (5 bases). The V end lost 7 bases, the J end lost 0 bases, and 15 bases lay between the germline ends. Per the germline V gene, CDR1 is SNHLY and CDR2 is FYNNEI. This CDR3 has 15 amino acids. CDR3 protein: CASNPFPGVNTEAFF. CDR3 DNA sequence: TGTGCCAGCAACCCATTTCCGGGGGTGAACACTGAAGCTTTCTTT.

The chain carries TRBV7-2 and TRBJ1-4; unclear D gene. Germline values: CDR1 SGHTA, CDR2 FQGNSA. CDR3 length: 14 residues. CDR3 in amino acids: CASAAGTTNEKLFF. Written as DNA, the CDR3 is TGTGCATCAGCCGCCGGGACAACTAATGAAAAACTGTTTTTT.

This sequence joins TRBV7-6 and TRBJ2-1, with 7 bases fitting TRBD2. Trimming removed 2 bases from V and 4 bases from J; junction bases left unmatched: 5. The CDR3 spans 15 residues. Germline V gene data show CDR1 as SGHVS and CDR2 as FNYEAQ. The CDR3 is CASSLNSGRYNEQFF. The CDR3 DNA sequence: TGTGCCAGCAGCTTAAATAGCGGGCGGTACAATGAGCAGTTCTTC.

The rearrangement uses TRBV7-3 and TRBJ2-7; D possibly corresponds to TRBD2 (6 bases). Trimming shortened V by 2 bases and J by 5 bases, and 10 bases separated the two germline ends. The germline CDR1 and CDR2 sequences are SGHTA and FQGTGA. The CDR3 consists of 13 residues. CDR3 nucleotide sequence: TGTGCCAGCAGCTTAGGACGGGGGAACGAGCAGTACTTC. This encodes CASSLGRGNEQYF. The full variable domain, its missing parts supplied by reference TRBV7-3 and TRBJ2-7, is GAGVSQTPSNKVTEKGKYVELRCDPISGHTALYWYRQSLGQGPEFLIYFQGTGAADDSGLPNDRFFAVRPEGSVSTLKIQRTERGDSAVYLCASSLGRGNEQYFGPGTRLTVT.

This clone was seen only a few times. This sequence joins TRBV30 and TRBJ2-5, with D possibly TRBD1 on 5 matching bases. Gene TRBJ2-7 matches the end of the DNA better, so the J call may be wrong. This CDR3 comprises 12 residues. Germline CDR1 reads GTSNPN; CDR2 reads SVGIG (reference sequence). CDR3 bases: TGTGCCTGGAGTCTGGGTAGGGGCGAGCAGTACTTC. It yields the protein CAWSLGRGEQYF.

This chain uses TRBV11-2 with TRBJ1-1; the match to TRBD1 covers 8 bases. With V trimmed by 1 base and J by 3 bases, 4 bases remained unmatched. This CDR3 has 15 amino acids. From germline, CDR1 is SGHAT and CDR2 FQNNGV. As DNA, the CDR3 is TGTGCCAGCAGCTTAGGAGGACAGGGTGACACTGAAGCTTTCTTT. Translated, it gives CASSLGGQGDTEAFF.

The chain couples TRBV7-2 to TRBJ1-1; D perhaps matches TRBD1 (5 bases). V lost 2 bases and J 5 bases, leaving 15 bases between the germline ends. This CDR3 spans 15 amino acids. CDR1 and CDR2 from the germline V gene are SGHTA and FQGNSA. CDR3 residues: CASSLFGDGGTEAFF. In nucleotides, the CDR3 is TGTGCCAGCAGCTTATTTGGGGACGGAGGGACTGAAGCTTTCTTT.

The chain uses TRBV7-6 and TRBJ1-5, with a weak D call TRBD1 (5 bases). Trimming removed 5 bases from V and 3 bases from J, with 8 bases in between. The CDR3 runs 13 residues. Germline V lookup: CDR1 SGHVS, CDR2 FNYEAQ. The CDR3 loop is CASSGAYNQPQHF. In DNA, the CDR3 is TGTGCCAGCAGCGGGGCTTACAATCAGCCCCAGCATTTT. Looking up the rest from reference TRBV7-6 and TRBJ1-5 gives the full variable domain: GAGVSQSPRYKVTKRGQDVALRCDPISGHVSLYWYRQALGQGPEFLTYFNYEAQQDKSGLPNDRFSAERPEGSISTLTIQRTEQRDSAMYRCASSGAYNQPQHFGDGTRLSIL.

The gene calls are TRBV2 and TRBJ1-4, with 9 positions matching TRBD1. J gave up 8 bases and V 6 bases, and 10 bases lay outside the gene matches. The CDR3 loop spans 15 amino acids. CDR1 and CDR2 from the germline V gene are SNHLY and FYNNEI. For the CDR3, the DNA is TGTGCCAGCAGCCGACAGGGGGGGGATAGAGAAAAACTGTTTTTT. It encodes CASSRQGGDREKLFF.

V gene TRBV28 combines with J gene TRBJ2-1; the D gene is possibly TRBD1 (6 bases). CDR3 size: 15 residues. V was shortened by 5 bases and J by 4 bases, with 15 bases between the two germline ends. The germline V gene encodes CDR1 MDHEN and CDR2 SYDVKM. The CDR3 nucleotides read TGTGCCAGCAGTGTGCCGGGGACATCTTACAATGAGCAGTTCTTC. Its protein product is CASSVPGTSYNEQFF.

The V gene is TRBV9, the J gene TRBJ1-5; D uncertain. The CDR3 consists of 15 residues. The V gene lost 4 bases and the J gene lost 3 bases, with 14 bases spanning the gap. From germline, CDR1 is SGDLS and CDR2 YYNGEE. CDR3 amino acids: CASSPGYHFNQPQHF. CDR3 DNA sequence: TGTGCCAGCAGCCCAGGATATCACTTCAATCAGCCCCAGCATTTT. The entire variable domain, with the rest obtained from reference TRBV9 and TRBJ1-5, is as follows: DSGVTQTPKHLITATGQRVTLRCSPRSGDLSVYWYQQSLDQGLQFLIQYYNGEERAKGNILERFSAQQFPDLHSELNLSSLELGDSALYFCASSPGYHFNQPQHFGDGTRLSIL.

V and J are TRBV10-3 and TRBJ2-7; TRBD1 agrees at 9 bases. The J segment lost 6 bases and the V segment lost 4 bases, leaving 7 bases of the junction unmatched. Germline-derived CDR1 and CDR2 are ENHRY and SYGVKD. The CDR3 runs 14 residues. CDR3 sequence reads: CAISGDRVRGEQYF. In nucleotides, the CDR3 is TGTGCCATCAGTGGGGACAGGGTAAGAGGCGAGCAGTACTTC.

This rearrangement joins TRBV7-6 to TRBJ2-5, with 7 bases identical to TRBD2. V lost 5 bases and J lost 3; bases outside the gene matches: 3. This CDR3 has 13 amino acids. Germline V gene sequence: CDR1 SGHVS, CDR2 FNYEAQ. CDR3 nucleotide sequence: TGTGCCAGCAGCCTCCTAGCGGAAGAGACCCAGTACTTC. The encoded protein is CASSLLAEETQYF.